This TCR beta chain was captured by sequencing in a study of T cell responses to AZD1222 COVID-19 vaccine. About this clone itself: Its specificity is unknown.

The germline V gene has CDR1 SGHNT and CDR2 YYREEE (reference sequence). This CDR3 has 16 amino acids. V shed 4 bases, J shed 3 bases, and the junction held 8 bases outside the gene matches. The protocol was immunoSEQ multiplex PCR, while the TCRdb copy is restricted to in-frame clones and leaves out a portion. The data show 120,000 to 150,000 clones, 92% seen once. Study-level results: It should be noted that donors were predominantly white British and more often female, and clonal diversity was possibly underestimated. Spike as a whole was targeted by vaccine-associated CD4 TCRs, dominant at 160-218 and 743-854.

The rearrangement uses TRBV5-4 and TRBJ2-1; the match to TRBD1 covers 9 bases. This TCR was sampled from an adult who received the AZD1222 COVID-19 vaccine. Sample: peripheral blood, taken 28 days after the second AZD1222 dose. CDR3 nucleotide sequence: TGTGCCAGCAGCACGCAACAGGGGGCTGTCTACAATGAGCAGTTCTTC. Protein: CASSTQQGAVYNEQFF. Complete variable domain (other parts from reference TRBV5-4 and TRBJ2-1): ETGVTQSPTHLIKTRGQQVTLRCSSQSGHNTVSWYQQALGQGPQFIFQYYREEENGRGNFPPRFSGLQFPNYSSELNVNALELDDSALYLCASSTQQGAVYNEQFFGPGTRLTVL.